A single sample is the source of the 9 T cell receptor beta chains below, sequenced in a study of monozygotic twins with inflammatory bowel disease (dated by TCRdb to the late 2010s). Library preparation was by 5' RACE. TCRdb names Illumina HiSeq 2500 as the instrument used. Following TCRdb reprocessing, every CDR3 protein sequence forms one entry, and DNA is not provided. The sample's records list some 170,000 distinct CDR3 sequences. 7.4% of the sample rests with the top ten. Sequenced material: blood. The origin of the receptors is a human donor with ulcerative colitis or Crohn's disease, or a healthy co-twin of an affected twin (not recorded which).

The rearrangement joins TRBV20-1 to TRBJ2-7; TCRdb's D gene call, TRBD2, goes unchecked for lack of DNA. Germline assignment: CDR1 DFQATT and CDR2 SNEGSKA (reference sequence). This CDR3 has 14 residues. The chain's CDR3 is CSARGLAASYEQYF.

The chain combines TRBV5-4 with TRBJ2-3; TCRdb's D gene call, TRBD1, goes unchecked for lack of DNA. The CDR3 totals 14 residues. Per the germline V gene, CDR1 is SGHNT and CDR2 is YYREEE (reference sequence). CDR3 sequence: CATSGRASTDTQYF.

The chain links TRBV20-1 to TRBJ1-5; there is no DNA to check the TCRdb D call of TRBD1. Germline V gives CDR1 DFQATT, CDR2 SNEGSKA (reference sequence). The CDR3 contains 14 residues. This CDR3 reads CSASITGPNQPQHF.

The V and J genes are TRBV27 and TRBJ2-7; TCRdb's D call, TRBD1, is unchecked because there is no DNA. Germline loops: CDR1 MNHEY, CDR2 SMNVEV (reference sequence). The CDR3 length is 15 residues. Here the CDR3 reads CASSRTGQRRYEQYF.

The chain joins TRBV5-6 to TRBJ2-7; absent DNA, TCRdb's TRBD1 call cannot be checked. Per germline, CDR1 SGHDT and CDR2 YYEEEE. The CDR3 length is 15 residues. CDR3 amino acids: CASSLKPAGAYEQYF.

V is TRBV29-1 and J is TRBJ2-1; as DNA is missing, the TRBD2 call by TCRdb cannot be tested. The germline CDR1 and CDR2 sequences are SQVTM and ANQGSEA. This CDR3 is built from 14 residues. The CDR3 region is CSVEGRSARDEQFF.

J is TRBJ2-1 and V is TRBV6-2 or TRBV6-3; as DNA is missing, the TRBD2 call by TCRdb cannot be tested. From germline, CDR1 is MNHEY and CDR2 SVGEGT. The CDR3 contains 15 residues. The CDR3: CASRMGGRGYNEQFF.

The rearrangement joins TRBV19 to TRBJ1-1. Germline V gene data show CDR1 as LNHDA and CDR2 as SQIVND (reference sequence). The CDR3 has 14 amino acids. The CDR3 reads CASVTTVMNTEAFF.

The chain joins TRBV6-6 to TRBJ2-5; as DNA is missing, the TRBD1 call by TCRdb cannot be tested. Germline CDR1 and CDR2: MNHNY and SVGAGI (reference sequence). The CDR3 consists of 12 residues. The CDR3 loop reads CASFGDGETQYF.